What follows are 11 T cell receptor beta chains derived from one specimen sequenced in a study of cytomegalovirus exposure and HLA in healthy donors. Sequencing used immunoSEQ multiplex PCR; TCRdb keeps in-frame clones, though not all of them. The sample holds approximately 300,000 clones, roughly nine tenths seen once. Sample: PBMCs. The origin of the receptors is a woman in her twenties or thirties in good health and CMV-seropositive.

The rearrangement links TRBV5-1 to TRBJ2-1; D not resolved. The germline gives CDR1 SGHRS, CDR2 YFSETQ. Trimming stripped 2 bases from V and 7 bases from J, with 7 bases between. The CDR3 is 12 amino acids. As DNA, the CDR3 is TGCGCCAGCAGCTTCCAGGCGAATGAGCAGTTCTTC. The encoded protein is CASSFQANEQFF.

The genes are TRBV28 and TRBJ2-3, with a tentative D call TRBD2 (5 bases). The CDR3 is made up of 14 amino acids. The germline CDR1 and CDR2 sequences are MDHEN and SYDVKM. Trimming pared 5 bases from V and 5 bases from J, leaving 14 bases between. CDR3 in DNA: TGTGCCAGCAGTAAGGTGGGAGTTGTAGATACGCAGTATTTT. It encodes CASSKVGVVDTQYF.

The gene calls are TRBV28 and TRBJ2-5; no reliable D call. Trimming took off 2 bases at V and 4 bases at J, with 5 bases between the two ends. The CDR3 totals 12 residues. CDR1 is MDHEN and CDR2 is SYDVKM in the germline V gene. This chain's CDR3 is CASSLIRETQYF. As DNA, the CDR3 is TGTGCCAGCAGTTTAATTAGAGAGACCCAGTACTTC.

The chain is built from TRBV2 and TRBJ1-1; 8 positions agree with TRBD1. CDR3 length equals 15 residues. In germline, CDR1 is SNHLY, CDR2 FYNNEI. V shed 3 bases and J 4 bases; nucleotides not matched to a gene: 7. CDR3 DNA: TGTGCCAGCAGTGACCACGGACAGGGAAGCACTGAAGCTTTCTTT. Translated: CASSDHGQGSTEAFF.

The CDR3 sequence is CASSQKFGHGYTF. CDR3 in DNA: TGTGCCAGCAGCCAAAAGTTTGGTCATGGCTACACCTTC. This chain joins TRBV14 and TRBJ1-2; D gene ambiguous. The V gene lost 2 bases and the J gene lost 6 bases, with 10 bases spanning the gap. This CDR3 comprises 13 residues. Germline V gives CDR1 SGHDN, CDR2 FVKESK. The full variable domain, its missing parts supplied by reference TRBV14 and TRBJ1-2, is EAGVTQFPSHSVIEKGQTVTLRCDPISGHDNLYWYRRVMGKEIKFLLHFVKESKQDESGMPNNRFLAERTGGTYSTLKVQPAELEDSGVYFCASSQKFGHGYTFGSGTRLTVV.

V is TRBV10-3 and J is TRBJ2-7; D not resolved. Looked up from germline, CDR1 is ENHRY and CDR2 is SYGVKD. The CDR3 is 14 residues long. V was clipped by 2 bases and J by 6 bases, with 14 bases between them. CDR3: CAISENVGLGEQYF. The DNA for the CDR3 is TGTGCCATCAGTGAGAACGTAGGGTTGGGCGAGCAGTACTTC.

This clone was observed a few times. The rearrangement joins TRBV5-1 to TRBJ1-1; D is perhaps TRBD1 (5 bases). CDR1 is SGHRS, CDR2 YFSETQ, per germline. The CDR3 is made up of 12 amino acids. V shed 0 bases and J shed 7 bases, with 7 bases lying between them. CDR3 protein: CASSLVGDEAFF. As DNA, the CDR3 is TGCGCCAGCAGCTTGGTAGGGGATGAAGCTTTCTTT. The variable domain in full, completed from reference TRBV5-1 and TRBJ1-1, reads KAGVTQTPRYLIKTRGQQVTLSCSPISGHRSVSWYQQTPGQGLQFLFEYFSETQRNKGNFPGRFSGRQFSNSRSEMNVSTLELGDSALYLCASSLVGDEAFFGQGTRLTVV.

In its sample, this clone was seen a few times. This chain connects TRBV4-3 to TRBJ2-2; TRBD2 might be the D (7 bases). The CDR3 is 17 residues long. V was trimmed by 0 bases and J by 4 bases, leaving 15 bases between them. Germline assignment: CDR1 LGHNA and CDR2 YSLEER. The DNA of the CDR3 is TGCGCCAGCAGCCAAGAAGGAAGGGGGGGTGGCACCGGGGAGCTGTTTTTT. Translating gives CASSQEGRGGGTGELFF.

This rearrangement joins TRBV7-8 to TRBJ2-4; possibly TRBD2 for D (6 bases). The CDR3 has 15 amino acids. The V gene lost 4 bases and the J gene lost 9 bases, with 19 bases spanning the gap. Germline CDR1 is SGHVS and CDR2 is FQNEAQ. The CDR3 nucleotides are TGTGCCAGCAGCTCTCCCTCCGGGAGTGGTAGCATTCAGTACTTC. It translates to CASSSPSGSGSIQYF.

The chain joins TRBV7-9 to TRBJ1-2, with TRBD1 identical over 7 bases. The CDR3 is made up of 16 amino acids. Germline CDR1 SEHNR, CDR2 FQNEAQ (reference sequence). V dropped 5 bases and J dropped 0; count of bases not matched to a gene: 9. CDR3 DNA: TGTGCCAGCAGCCCCGGACAGGACGCAGCTAACTATGGCTACACCTTC. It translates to CASSPGQDAANYGYTF.

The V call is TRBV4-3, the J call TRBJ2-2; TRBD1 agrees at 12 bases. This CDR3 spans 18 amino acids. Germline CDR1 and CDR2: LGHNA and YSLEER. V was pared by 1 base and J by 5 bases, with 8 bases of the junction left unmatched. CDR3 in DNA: TGCGCCAGCAGCCAAGCTCCGGGACAGGGGGCGAGAACCGGGGAGCTGTTTTTT. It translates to CASSQAPGQGARTGELFF.